This TCR beta chain was captured in a study of shared clonotypes between healthy human individuals. About the research overall: Donors had three CD4 naive, three CD4 memory, two CD8 naive and one CD8 memory plate apiece. The study, taken as a whole, reports: All-four-donor shared clonotypes had higher generation probabilities than non-shared clonotypes did. At large depth, rarefaction still showed sorted-subset sequencing to be incomplete.

From germline, CDR1 is ENHRY and CDR2 SYGVKD. The trim removed 2 bases at V and 0 bases at J, leaving 6 bases unmatched. The CDR3 extends over 19 amino acids. On this clone: Its antigen remains unknown.

This table comes from immunoSEQ multiplex PCR, and its TCRdb copy is limited to in-frame clones, with some not included. The data show about 2.3 million clones, over 85% seen once. The sample taken for sequencing was naive CD4+ T cells from PBMCs. Subset indicated: CD45RA+ positively selected. The chain carries TRBV10-3 and TRBJ2-1, with 14 bases that match TRBD2. The clonotype was recovered from a man aged 18 to 30 in good health. Some clones in this sample may be carry-over from other donors' samples. In nucleotides, the CDR3 is TGTGCCATCAGTGAGGGGACTAGCGGGAGTCGGAGCTCCTACAATGAGCAGTTCTTC. Its translation is CAISEGTSGSRSSYNEQFF.